Each of the 15 T cell receptor beta chains below was sequenced from the same sample in a study of T cells in Graves' hyperthyroidism and ophthalmopathy. Regions amplified from RNA transcripts were the TCR beta CDR3 regions. RT-PCR in the first round (using the HTBI primer set) targeted the TCR CDR3. TCRdb re-called the multiplex PCR reads through MiXCR, storing one row per CDR3 protein. The table shows hundreds of thousands of distinct CDR3 sequences, with around 13% occurring only once. The sequenced sample consisted of blood. Source of these receptors: a woman between 40 and 55 years old with Graves' hyperthyroidism.

This clonotype was counted at least ten times. The chain joins TRBV7-2 to TRBJ2-5, with a tentative D call TRBD1 (6 bases). The germline CDR1 and CDR2 sequences are SGHTA and FQGNSA. V shed 10 bases and J shed 5 bases, with 20 bases lying between them. The length of the CDR3 is 14 residues. CDR3 region: CATALDSFSETQYF. In DNA, the CDR3 is TGTGCCACTGCCCTGGACAGCTTCTCCGAGACCCAGTACTTC.

Ten or more counts support this clonotype. This sequence joins TRBV7-6 and TRBJ1-1, with a possible D match to TRBD1 (5 bases). The germline CDR1 and CDR2 sequences are SGHVS and FNYEAQ. Between the trimmed V and J ends, which lost 5 bases and 1 base, there was a span of 11 bases. The CDR3 covers 14 residues. The CDR3 reads CASSDEGTNTEAFF. CDR3 bases: TGTGCCAGCAGCGACGAGGGGACGAACACTGAAGCTTTCTTT.

This clonotype was detected a few times. This chain connects TRBV2 to TRBJ2-7, with D unclear. Trimming shortened V by 4 bases and J by 6 bases, and 13 bases separated the two germline ends. Germline assignment: CDR1 SNHLY and CDR2 FYNNEI. The CDR3 sequence is 13 residues long. The CDR3 sequence: CASSVMADGEQYF. CDR3 sequence (DNA): TGTGCCAGCAGTGTAATGGCCGACGGCGAGCAGTACTTC.

This clonotype has a count of ten or more. This chain uses TRBV24-1 with TRBJ2-5; D possibly corresponds to TRBD2 (6 bases). Germline CDR1 and CDR2: KGHDR and SFDVKD. Trimming took 5 bases from V and 2 from J, leaving 14 bases between them. The CDR3 sequence is 15 residues long. CDR3 in amino acids: CATSVGDAGQETQYF. CDR3 DNA sequence: TGTGCCACCAGTGTTGGTGATGCGGGGCAAGAGACCCAGTACTTC.

This clonotype was counted many times. This chain uses TRBV6-1 with TRBJ2-5, with no clear D. This CDR3 has 11 residues. V dropped 3 bases and J dropped 5 bases, with 4 bases sitting between them. Germline CDR1 and CDR2: MNHNS and SASEGT. Here the CDR3 DNA reads TGTGCCAGCAGTGAGTCTGAGACCCAGTACTTC. As protein: CASSESETQYF.

This clonotype was detected ten times or more. The chain recombines TRBV20-1 with TRBJ2-7; D not certain. The germline V gene encodes CDR1 DFQATT and CDR2 SNEGSKA (reference sequence). Trimming left V 0 bases short and J 2 bases short, with 14 bases between. This CDR3 comprises 15 residues. CDR3 sequence: CSARESEPRAYEQYF. CDR3 coding DNA: TGCAGTGCTAGAGAGTCAGAACCCCGCGCCTACGAGCAGTACTTC.

Ten or more counts support this clonotype. CDR3 in DNA: TGCAGTGCCACCGGTGGCGGTAGCATCGGGGAGCTGTTTTTT. Its protein is CSATGGGSIGELFF. This chain links TRBV20-1 with TRBJ2-2; D unclear. Germline assignment: CDR1 DFQATT and CDR2 SNEGSKA (reference sequence). The CDR3 contains 14 residues. V dropped 6 bases and J dropped 7 bases, with 18 bases sitting between them.

This clonotype was detected many times. J is TRBJ2-5 and V is TRBV3-1; D might be TRBD1 (5 bases). The CDR3 has 14 residues. V lost 1 base and J 5 bases, leaving 11 bases between the germline ends. CDR1 is LGHDT and CDR2 is YNNKEL in the germline V gene (reference sequence). In nucleotides, the CDR3 is TGTGCCAGCAGCCAAGCCCAGGGAAGGGAGACCCAGTACTTC. Translating it yields CASSQAQGRETQYF.

This sequence joins TRBV6-2 or TRBV6-3 and TRBJ1-1; D is possibly TRBD1 (6 bases). V shed 6 bases and J shed 7 bases, with 12 bases lying between them. Germline V lookup: CDR1 MNHEY, CDR2 SVGEGT. CDR3 length: 12 residues. The CDR3 loop reads CASRTGPGEAFF. CDR3 sequence (DNA): TGTGCCAGCAGGACAGGTCCGGGTGAAGCTTTCTTT.

This clonotype showed up many times. This chain connects TRBV30 to TRBJ2-1; 7 nucleotides match TRBD2. Germline V lookup: CDR1 GTSNPN, CDR2 SVGIG (reference sequence). This CDR3 contains 12 residues. V dropped 3 bases and J dropped 9; count of bases not matched to a gene: 5. The CDR3 sequence is CAWRRGSPEQFF. Here the CDR3 DNA reads TGTGCCTGGAGGCGCGGGAGTCCTGAGCAGTTCTTC.

The sample holds a few counts of this clonotype. CDR3 sequence reads: CASSQTVRELANTGELFF. DNA of the CDR3: TGCGCCAGCAGCCAAACCGTCAGGGAACTAGCCAACACCGGGGAGCTGTTTTTT. The chain recombines TRBV4-1 with TRBJ2-2; maybe TRBD2 (6 bases). The CDR3 spans 18 residues. Trimming cost V 2 bases and J 2 bases, with 18 bases left between them. From germline, CDR1 is MGHRA and CDR2 YSYEKL.

The chain employs TRBV24-1 and TRBJ2-1, with D tentatively TRBD2 (6 bases). Germline assignment: CDR1 KGHDR and CDR2 SFDVKD. V lost 3 bases and J lost 15, with 17 bases in between. The CDR3 sequence is 13 residues long. CDR3 sequence: CATSDIPGLGLFF. CDR3 DNA sequence: TGTGCCACCAGTGATATCCCGGGCCTGGGACTGTTCTTC.

This clonotype showed up many times. This chain joins TRBV7-2 and TRBJ2-7, with 7 bases identical to TRBD1. V was pared by 5 bases and J by 2 bases, with 6 bases of the junction left unmatched. Germline V CDR1 and CDR2: SGHTA, FQGNSA. The CDR3 has 14 amino acids. CDR3: CASSRGQAPYEQYF. The CDR3 DNA is TGTGCCAGCAGCCGAGGACAGGCACCCTACGAGCAGTACTTC.

In regard to this clonotype: The junction departs from germline at one end; a sequencing error may be responsible. V and J are TRBV27 and TRBJ2-7, with 7 bases identical to TRBD2. The CDR3 runs to 15 residues. Germline assignment: CDR1 MNHEY and CDR2 SMNVEV (reference sequence). The CDR3 region is CASSPTGTITYEQCF. The CDR3 DNA is TGTGCCAGCAGTCCGACCGGGACTATCACCTACGAGCAGTGCTTC.

The rearrangement joins TRBV9 to TRBJ1-6; tentatively, D is TRBD1 (5 bases). This CDR3 is built from 13 residues. The germline V gene encodes CDR1 SGDLS and CDR2 YYNGEE. V was clipped by 3 bases and J by 10 bases, with 11 bases between them. CDR3 coding DNA: TGTGCCAGCAGCGAGGGAGGGGAGTCACCCCTCCACTTT. Amino acids: CASSEGGESPLHF.